This TCR beta chain emerged from a study of T cell changes during pregnancy in multiple sclerosis. V lost 0 bases to trimming and J lost 4 bases, with 10 bases between them. CDR1 is LNHNV and CDR2 is YYDKDF in the germline V gene (reference sequence). The CDR3 has 15 residues. TCRdb's table, derived via immunoSEQ multiplex PCR, lists solely in-frame clones and lacks some. The sample shows under 50,000 clones, under 95% of them seen only once. This sequence originates from a female donor with multiple sclerosis, enrolled in a pregnancy study. The chain combines TRBV15 with TRBJ2-1; D uncertain. Sequences were derived from CD8+ T cells from peripheral blood mononuclear cells, sampled in the second trimester of pregnancy. The CDR3: CATSRDREEYNEQFF. CDR3 nucleotide sequence: TGTGCCACCAGCAGAGATCGAGAAGAGTACAATGAGCAGTTCTTC.